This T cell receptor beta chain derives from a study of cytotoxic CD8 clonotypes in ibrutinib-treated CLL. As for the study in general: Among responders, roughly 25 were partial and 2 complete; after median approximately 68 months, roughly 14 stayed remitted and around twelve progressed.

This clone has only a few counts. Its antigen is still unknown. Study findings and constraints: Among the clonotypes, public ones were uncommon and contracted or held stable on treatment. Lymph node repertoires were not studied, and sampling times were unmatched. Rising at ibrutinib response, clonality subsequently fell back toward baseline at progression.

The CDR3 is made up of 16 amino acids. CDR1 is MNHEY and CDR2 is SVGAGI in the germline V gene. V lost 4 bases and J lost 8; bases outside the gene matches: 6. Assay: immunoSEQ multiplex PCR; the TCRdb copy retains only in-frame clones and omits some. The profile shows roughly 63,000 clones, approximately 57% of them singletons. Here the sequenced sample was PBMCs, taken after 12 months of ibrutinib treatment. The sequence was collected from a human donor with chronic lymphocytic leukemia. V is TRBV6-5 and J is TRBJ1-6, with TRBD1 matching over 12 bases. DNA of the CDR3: TGTGCCAGCAGTTCCGGGACAGGGGGCGTCTATTCACCCCTCCACTTT. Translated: CASSSGTGGVYSPLHF.